Shown below are 13 T cell receptor beta chains from a single sample sequenced in a study of molecular identifiers for immune sequencing clone quantification. MiXCR, run by TCRdb on the PCR reads, gives a single entry per CDR3 protein. This table holds more than 300,000 distinct CDR3 sequences, about 20% found once. Sequencing input: naive CD8+ T cells from blood, with Jurkat cell RNA spiked in. Specified subset: FACS-sorted CD8+CD4-CCR7+CD45RA+ naive T cells. The receptor set was obtained from a human donor in good health. Some libraries in this study had Jurkat cell RNA spiked in.

Comments on this clonotype: A much larger clone is a single base away; this may be a read error. As DNA, the CDR3 is TGTGCCAGCAGTGAAGGGGCGTCTCAAGAGACCCAGTACTTC. This sequence encodes CASSEGASQETQYF. This rearrangement joins TRBV2 to TRBJ2-5; no definite D call. V dropped 1 base and J dropped 2 bases, with 8 bases sitting between them. The CDR3 spans 14 residues. Per the germline V gene, CDR1 is SNHLY and CDR2 is FYNNEI.

This clonotype was seen repeatedly, ten times or more. The V gene is TRBV19, the J gene TRBJ2-5; D uncertain. With 10 bases removed from V and 7 bases from J, the gap between germline ends came to 16 bases. The CDR3 runs to 12 residues. Germline V gives CDR1 LNHDA, CDR2 SQIVND (reference sequence). DNA of the CDR3: TGTGCCACCCAGGCCCCTGATCGGACCCAGTACTTC. Translated, it gives CATQAPDRTQYF.

Details on this clonotype: A clone one base away is much larger, so this may be a read error. The chain uses TRBV7-9 and TRBJ1-4; no definite D call. The CDR3 consists of 15 residues. CDR1 and CDR2 (germline): SEHNR, FQNEAQ (reference sequence). The CDR3, as DNA: TGTGCCAACAGCTTCCCCGCCGACGGATATGAAAAACTGTTTTTT. Amino acid sequence: CANSFPADGYEKLFF.

This clonotype was counted ten times or more. V usage is TRBV20-1 and J usage is TRBJ2-7; the D is unclear. The CDR3 extends over 15 amino acids. Trimming removed 0 bases from V and 6 bases from J, with 18 bases in between. The germline V gene has CDR1 DFQATT and CDR2 SNEGSKA (reference sequence). The CDR3 spells CSARDSWSMTSEQYF. The CDR3 DNA follows: TGCAGTGCTAGAGATTCTTGGAGTATGACCTCCGAGCAGTACTTC.

About this clonotype: A much larger clone sits a single nucleotide away, making a read error possible. The chain links TRBV5-4 to TRBJ2-2; D might be TRBD1 (5 bases). Germline CDR1 reads SGHNT; CDR2 reads YYREEE (reference sequence). V dropped 7 bases and J dropped 7 bases, with 17 bases sitting between them. The CDR3 consists of 14 residues. The CDR3: CASGTNRMGGELFF. The CDR3 DNA reads TGTGCCAGCGGCACGAACAGGATGGGCGGGGAGCTGTTTTTT.

At least ten counts were recorded for this clonotype. The chain joins TRBV6-2 or TRBV6-3 to TRBJ1-1; D is uncertain. CDR1 and CDR2 (germline): MNHEY, SVGEGT. Trimming removed 6 bases at V and 8 bases at J, with 25 bases between. CDR3 length: 16 amino acids. The CDR3 here is CASSYTQLTLLGEAFF. Written as DNA, the CDR3 is TGTGCCAGCAGCTACACCCAACTGACACTACTAGGCGAAGCTTTCTTT.

The chain links TRBV3-1 to TRBJ2-3, with TRBD2 matching 7 bases. The V segment lost 0 bases and the J segment 2 bases; nucleotides outside the gene matches: 8. Germline V gene sequence: CDR1 LGHDT, CDR2 YNNKEL (reference sequence). There are 17 residues in the CDR3. The CDR3 nucleotides are TGTGCCAGCAGCCAAGACCGGGCTAGCGGCCCCACAGATACGCAGTATTTT. As protein: CASSQDRASGPTDTQYF.

This clonotype was observed a few times. The V gene is TRBV4-1, the J gene TRBJ2-7; a weak D match, TRBD2 (5 bases). The CDR3 is 15 amino acids. Trimming stripped 4 bases from V and 4 bases from J, with 17 bases between. CDR1 and CDR2 (germline): MGHRA, YSYEKL. CDR3 DNA: TGCGCCAGCAGCCCAGCGAACTTGGGAGTATACGAGCAGTACTTC. Protein: CASSPANLGVYEQYF.

This clonotype occurred many times. V is TRBV4-3 and J is TRBJ1-2; D is possibly TRBD1 (6 bases). The V and J ends lost 0 bases and 4 bases respectively, with 12 bases between them. The germline V gene has CDR1 LGHNA and CDR2 YSLEER. The CDR3 is made up of 15 amino acids. CDR3 amino acids: CASSQDGGGGYGYTF. Here the CDR3 DNA reads TGCGCCAGCAGCCAAGATGGAGGAGGGGGCTATGGCTACACCTTC.

Details on this clonotype: Sequence at one end of the junction differs from germline and may be a read error. This sequence joins TRBV7-2 and TRBJ2-5, with 13 bases lining up with TRBD2. CDR3 size: 19 residues. CDR1 is SGHTA, CDR2 FQGNSA, per germline. CDR3 region: CVSSFDVLGLAGLQETQYF. The DNA of the CDR3 is TGTGTCAGCAGCTTCGACGTCTTGGGACTAGCGGGGTTACAAGAGACCCAGTACTTC.

There are many counts of this clonotype. CDR3 nucleotides: TGCAGCGTTGAGGGATCTAGCACAGATACGCAGTATTTT. Translated, it gives CSVEGSSTDTQYF. V gene TRBV29-1 combines with J gene TRBJ2-3; D unclear. CDR3 size: 13 residues. Germline V gene data show CDR1 as SQVTM and CDR2 as ANQGSEA. V shed 3 bases and J shed 0 bases, with 7 bases lying between them.

This clonotype was found many times. J is TRBJ2-7 and V is TRBV28, with D possibly being TRBD2 (6 bases). The CDR3 runs 14 residues. V gave up 5 bases and J gave up 2 bases, with 13 bases separating them. The V gene's germline CDR1 is MDHEN and CDR2 SYDVKM. The DNA for the CDR3 is TGTGCCAGCAGTCTTGAGGAGGGTACCTACGAGCAGTACTTC. The encoded protein is CASSLEEGTYEQYF.

This clonotype was counted a few times. The V call is TRBV2, the J call TRBJ2-7; 10 nucleotides line up with TRBD1. The CDR3 spans 15 residues. The ends lost 6 bases at V and 6 bases at J; junction bases unmatched: 11. CDR1 is SNHLY, CDR2 FYNNEI, per germline. CDR3 region: CASSDRDRGFGEQYF. In DNA, the CDR3 is TGTGCCAGCAGCGACCGGGACAGGGGTTTTGGCGAGCAGTACTTC. Complete variable domain (other parts from reference TRBV2 and TRBJ2-7): EPEVTQTPSHQVTQMGQEVILRCVPISNHLYFYWYRQILGQKVEFLVSFYNNEISEKSEIFDDQFSVERPDGSNFTLKIRSTKLEDSAMYFCASSDRDRGFGEQYFGPGTRLTVT.